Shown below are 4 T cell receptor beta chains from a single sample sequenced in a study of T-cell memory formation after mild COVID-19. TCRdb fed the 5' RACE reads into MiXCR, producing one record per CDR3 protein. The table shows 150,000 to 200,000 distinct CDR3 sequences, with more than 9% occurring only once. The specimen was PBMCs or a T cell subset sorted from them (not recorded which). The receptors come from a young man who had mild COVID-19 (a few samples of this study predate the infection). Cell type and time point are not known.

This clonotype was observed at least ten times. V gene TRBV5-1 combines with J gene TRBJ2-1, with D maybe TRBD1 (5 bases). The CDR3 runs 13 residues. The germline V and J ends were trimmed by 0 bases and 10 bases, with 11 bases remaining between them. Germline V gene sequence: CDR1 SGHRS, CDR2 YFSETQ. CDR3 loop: CASSLAQGSEQFF. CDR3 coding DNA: TGCGCCAGCAGCTTGGCGCAGGGCAGCGAGCAGTTCTTC.

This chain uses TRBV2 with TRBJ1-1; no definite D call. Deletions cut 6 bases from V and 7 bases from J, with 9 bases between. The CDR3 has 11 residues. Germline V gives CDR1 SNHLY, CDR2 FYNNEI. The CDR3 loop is CASSLQDEAFF. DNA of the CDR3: TGTGCCAGCAGCCTTCAAGATGAAGCTTTCTTT.

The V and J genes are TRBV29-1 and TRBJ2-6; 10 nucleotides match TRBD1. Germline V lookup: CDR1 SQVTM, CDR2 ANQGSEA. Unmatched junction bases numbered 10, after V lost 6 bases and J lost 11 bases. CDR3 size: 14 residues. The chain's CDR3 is CSVSPGQGTDVLTF. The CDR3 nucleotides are TGCAGCGTCTCACCGGGACAGGGGACCGACGTCCTGACTTTC.

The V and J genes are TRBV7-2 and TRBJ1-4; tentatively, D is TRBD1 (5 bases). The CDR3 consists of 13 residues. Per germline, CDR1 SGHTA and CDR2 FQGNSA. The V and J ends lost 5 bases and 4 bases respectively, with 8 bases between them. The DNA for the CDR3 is TGTGCCAGCAGCAAGAGGGGTAATGAAAAACTGTTTTTT. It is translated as CASSKRGNEKLFF. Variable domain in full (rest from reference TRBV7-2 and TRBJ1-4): GAGVSQSPSNKVTEKGKDVELRCDPISGHTALYWYRQSLGQGLEFLIYFQGNSAPDKSGLPSDRFSAERTGGSVSTLTIQRTQQEDSAVYLCASSKRGNEKLFFGSGTQLSVL.